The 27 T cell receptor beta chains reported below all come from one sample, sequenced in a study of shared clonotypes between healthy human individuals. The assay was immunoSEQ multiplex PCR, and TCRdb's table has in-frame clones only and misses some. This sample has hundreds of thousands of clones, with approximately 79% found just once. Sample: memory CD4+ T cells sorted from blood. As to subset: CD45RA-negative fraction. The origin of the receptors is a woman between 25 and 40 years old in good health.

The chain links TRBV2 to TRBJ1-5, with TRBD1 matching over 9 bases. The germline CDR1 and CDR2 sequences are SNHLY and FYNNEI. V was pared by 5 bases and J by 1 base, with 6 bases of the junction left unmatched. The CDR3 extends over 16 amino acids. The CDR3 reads CASSSTGGASNQPQHF. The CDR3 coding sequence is TGTGCCAGCAGTTCAACAGGGGGCGCGAGCAATCAGCCCCAGCATTTT.

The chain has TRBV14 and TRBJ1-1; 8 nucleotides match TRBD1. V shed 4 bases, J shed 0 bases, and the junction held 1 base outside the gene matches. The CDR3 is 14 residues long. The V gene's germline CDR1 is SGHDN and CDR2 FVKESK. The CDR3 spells CASSRTGMNTEAFF. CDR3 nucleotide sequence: TGTGCCAGCAGCCGGACAGGGATGAACACTGAAGCTTTCTTT.

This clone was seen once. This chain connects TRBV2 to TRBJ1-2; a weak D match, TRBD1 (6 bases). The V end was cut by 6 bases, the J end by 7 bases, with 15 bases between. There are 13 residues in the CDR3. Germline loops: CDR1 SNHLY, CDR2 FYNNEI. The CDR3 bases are TGTGCCAGCAGCGTCACAGGGTGGGCTGGCTACACCTTC. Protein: CASSVTGWAGYTF.

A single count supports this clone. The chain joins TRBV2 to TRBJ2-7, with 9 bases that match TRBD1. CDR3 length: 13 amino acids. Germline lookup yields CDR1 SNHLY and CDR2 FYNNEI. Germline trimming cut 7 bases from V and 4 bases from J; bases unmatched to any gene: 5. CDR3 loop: CASTRDRDYEQYF. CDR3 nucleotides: TGTGCCAGCACGCGGGACAGGGATTACGAGCAGTACTTC. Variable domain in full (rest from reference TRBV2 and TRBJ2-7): EPEVTQTPSHQVTQMGQEVILRCVPISNHLYFYWYRQILGQKVEFLVSFYNNEISEKSEIFDDQFSVERPDGSNFTLKIRSTKLEDSAMYFCASTRDRDYEQYFGPGTRLTVT.

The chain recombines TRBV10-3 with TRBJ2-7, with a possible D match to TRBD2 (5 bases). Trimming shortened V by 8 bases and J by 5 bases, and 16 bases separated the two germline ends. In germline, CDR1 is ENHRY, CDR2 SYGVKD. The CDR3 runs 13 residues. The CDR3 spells CAIAAGLGDEQYF. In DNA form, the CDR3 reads TGTGCCATCGCGGCAGGCCTGGGAGACGAGCAGTACTTC.

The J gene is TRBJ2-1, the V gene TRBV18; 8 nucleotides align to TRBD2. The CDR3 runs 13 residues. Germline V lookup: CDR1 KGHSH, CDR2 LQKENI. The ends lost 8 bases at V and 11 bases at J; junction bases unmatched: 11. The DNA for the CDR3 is TGTGCCAGCATCCCTATGAGCGGGGGCCAGCAGTTCTTC. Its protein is CASIPMSGGQQFF.

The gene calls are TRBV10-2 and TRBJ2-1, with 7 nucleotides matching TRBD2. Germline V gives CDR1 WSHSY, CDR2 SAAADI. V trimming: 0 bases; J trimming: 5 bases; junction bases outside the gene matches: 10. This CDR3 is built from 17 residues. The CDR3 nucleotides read TGCGCCAGCAGTGAGTCGTCGGAAGCGGGAACCCACAATGAGCAGTTCTTC. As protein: CASSESSEAGTHNEQFF.

The CDR3 DNA reads TGTGCCAGCAGCTTGGGATGGGGAGAGACCCAGTACTTC. Its translation is CASSLGWGETQYF. This chain uses TRBV5-4 with TRBJ2-5; D is unresolved. The germline V and J ends were trimmed by 0 bases and 4 bases, with 7 bases remaining between them. Per germline, CDR1 SGHNT and CDR2 YYREEE (reference sequence). The CDR3 consists of 13 residues.

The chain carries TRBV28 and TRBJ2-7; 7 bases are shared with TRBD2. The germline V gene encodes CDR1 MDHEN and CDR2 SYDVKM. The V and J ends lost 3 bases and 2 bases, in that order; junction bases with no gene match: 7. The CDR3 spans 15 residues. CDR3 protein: CASSFGGTIAYEQYF. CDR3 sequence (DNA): TGTGCCAGCAGTTTCGGGGGGACTATTGCCTACGAGCAGTACTTC.

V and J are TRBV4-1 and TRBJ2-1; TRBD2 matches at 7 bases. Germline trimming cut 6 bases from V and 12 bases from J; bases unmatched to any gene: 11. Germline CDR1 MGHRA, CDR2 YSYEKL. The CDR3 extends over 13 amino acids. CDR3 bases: TGCGCCAGCAGATCGCGGGAGTCCTCGGCGCAGTTCTTC. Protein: CASRSRESSAQFF.

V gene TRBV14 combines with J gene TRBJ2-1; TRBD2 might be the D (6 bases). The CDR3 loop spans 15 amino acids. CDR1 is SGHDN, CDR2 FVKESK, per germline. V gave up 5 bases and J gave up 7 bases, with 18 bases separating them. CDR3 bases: TGTGCCAGCAGCGATCGGGACTTTAGACAAAATGAGCAGTTCTTC. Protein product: CASSDRDFRQNEQFF.

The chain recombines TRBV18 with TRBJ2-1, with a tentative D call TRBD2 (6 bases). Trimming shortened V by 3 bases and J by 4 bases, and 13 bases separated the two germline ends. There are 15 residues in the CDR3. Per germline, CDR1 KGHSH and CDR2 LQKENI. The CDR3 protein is CASSPGTGFYNEQFF. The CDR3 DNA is TGTGCCAGCTCACCCGGGACTGGCTTTTACAATGAGCAGTTCTTC.

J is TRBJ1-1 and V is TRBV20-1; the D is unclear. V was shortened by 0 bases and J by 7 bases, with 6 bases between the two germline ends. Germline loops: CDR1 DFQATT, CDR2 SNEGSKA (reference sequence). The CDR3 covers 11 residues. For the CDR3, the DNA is TGCAGTGCTAGAGAGCCAGTTGAAGCTTTCTTT. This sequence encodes CSAREPVEAFF.

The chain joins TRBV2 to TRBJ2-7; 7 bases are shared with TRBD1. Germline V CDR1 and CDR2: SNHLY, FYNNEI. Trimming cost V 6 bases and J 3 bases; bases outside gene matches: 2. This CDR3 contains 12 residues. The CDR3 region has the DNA TGTGCCAGCAGGAGGGACAGCTACGAGCAGTACTTC. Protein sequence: CASRRDSYEQYF.

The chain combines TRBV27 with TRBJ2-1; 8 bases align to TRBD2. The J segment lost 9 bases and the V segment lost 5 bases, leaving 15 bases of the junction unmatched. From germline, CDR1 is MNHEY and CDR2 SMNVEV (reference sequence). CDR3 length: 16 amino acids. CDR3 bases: TGTGCCAGCAGTCCCCTAGCGGGCGGGCAAGGGGTTGAGCAGTTCTTC. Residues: CASSPLAGGQGVEQFF.

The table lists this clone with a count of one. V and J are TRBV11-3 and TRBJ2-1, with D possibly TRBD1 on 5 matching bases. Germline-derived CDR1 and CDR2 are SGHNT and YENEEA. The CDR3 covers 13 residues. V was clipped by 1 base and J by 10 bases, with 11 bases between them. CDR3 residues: CASSLVWGAEQFF. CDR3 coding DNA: TGTGCCAGCAGCTTAGTTTGGGGCGCCGAGCAGTTCTTC.

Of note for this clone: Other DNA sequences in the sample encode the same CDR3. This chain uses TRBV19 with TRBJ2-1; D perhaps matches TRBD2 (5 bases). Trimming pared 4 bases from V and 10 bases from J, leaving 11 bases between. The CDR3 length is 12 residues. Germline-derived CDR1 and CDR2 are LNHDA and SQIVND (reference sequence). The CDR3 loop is CASSTLAREQFF. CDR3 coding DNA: TGTGCCAGTAGTACATTAGCGAGGGAGCAGTTCTTC.

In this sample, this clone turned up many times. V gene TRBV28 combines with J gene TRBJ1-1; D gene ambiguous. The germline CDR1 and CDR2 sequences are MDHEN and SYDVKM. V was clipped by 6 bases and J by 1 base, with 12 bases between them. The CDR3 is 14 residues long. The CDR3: CASSLRGGNTEAFF. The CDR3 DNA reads TGTGCCAGCAGCCTGCGGGGAGGGAACACTGAAGCTTTCTTT.

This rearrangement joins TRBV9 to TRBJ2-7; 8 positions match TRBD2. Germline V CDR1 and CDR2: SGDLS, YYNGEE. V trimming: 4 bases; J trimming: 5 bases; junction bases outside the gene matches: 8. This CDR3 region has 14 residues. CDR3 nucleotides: TGTGCCAGCAGCCCGACGACTAGCGTCCACGAGCAGTACTTC. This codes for CASSPTTSVHEQYF. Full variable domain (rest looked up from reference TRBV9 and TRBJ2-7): DSGVTQTPKHLITATGQRVTLRCSPRSGDLSVYWYQQSLDQGLQFLIQYYNGEERAKGNILERFSAQQFPDLHSELNLSSLELGDSALYFCASSPTTSVHEQYFGPGTRLTVT.

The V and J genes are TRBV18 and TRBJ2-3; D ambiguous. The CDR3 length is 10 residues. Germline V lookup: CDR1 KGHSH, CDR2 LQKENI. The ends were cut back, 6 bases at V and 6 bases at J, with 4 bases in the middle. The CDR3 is CASSSDTQYF. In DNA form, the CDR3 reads TGTGCCAGCTCTAGCGATACGCAGTATTTT.

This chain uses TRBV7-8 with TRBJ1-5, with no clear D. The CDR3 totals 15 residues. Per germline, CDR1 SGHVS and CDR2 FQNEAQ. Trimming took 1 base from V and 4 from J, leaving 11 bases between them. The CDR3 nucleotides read TGTGCCAGCAGCTTAGGACCGGGAACTAATCAGCCCCAGCATTTT. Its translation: CASSLGPGTNQPQHF.

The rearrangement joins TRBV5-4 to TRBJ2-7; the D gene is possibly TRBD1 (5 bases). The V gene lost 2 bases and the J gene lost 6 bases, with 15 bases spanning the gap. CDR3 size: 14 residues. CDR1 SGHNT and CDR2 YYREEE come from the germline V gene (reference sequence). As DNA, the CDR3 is TGTGCCAGCAGCTTTAGGGGATCTCTCGTCGAGCAGTACTTC. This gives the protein CASSFRGSLVEQYF.

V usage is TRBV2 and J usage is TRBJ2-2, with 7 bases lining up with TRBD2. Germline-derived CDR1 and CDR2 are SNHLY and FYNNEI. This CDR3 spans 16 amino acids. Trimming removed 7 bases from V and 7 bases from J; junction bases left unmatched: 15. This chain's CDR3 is CASKGSGGRRSGELFF. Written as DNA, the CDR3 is TGTGCCAGCAAGGGCTCAGGCGGGAGACGGAGCGGGGAGCTGTTTTTT. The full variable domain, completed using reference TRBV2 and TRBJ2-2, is EPEVTQTPSHQVTQMGQEVILRCVPISNHLYFYWYRQILGQKVEFLVSFYNNEISEKSEIFDDQFSVERPDGSNFTLKIRSTKLEDSAMYFCASKGSGGRRSGELFFGEGSRLTVL.

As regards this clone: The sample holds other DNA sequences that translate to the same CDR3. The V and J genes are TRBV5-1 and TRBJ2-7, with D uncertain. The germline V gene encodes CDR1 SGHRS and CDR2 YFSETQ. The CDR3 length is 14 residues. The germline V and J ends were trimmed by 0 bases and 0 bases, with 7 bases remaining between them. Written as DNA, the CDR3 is TGCGCCAGCAGCTTGGTCGGAAGCTCCTACGAGCAGTACTTC. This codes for CASSLVGSSYEQYF.

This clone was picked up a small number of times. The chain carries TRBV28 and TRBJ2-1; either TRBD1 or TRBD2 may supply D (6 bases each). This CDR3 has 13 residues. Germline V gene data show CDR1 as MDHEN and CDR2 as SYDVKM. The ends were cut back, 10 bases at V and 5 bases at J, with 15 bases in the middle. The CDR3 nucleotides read TGTGCCACCCCGAATAGGGGGGACAATGAGCAGTTCTTC. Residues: CATPNRGDNEQFF.

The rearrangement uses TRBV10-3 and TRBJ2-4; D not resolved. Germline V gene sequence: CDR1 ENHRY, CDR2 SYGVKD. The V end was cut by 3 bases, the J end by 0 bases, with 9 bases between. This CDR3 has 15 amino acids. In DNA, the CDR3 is TGTGCCATCAGTGACCCTGGGTTAGCCAAAAACATTCAGTACTTC. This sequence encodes CAISDPGLAKNIQYF.

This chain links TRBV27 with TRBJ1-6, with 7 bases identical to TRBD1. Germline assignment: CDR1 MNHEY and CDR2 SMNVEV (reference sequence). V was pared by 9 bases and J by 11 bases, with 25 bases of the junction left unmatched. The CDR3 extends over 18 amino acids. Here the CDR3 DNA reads TGTGCCAGAACGGGGTCGGGCAGGGGGTTAAGTAACGGTCCACCCCTCCACTTT. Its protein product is CARTGSGRGLSNGPPLHF.